Each of the 3 T cell receptor beta chains below was sequenced from the same sample in a study of shared T cell receptors in the human thymus. The assay was immunoSEQ multiplex PCR, and TCRdb's table has in-frame clones only and misses some. The sample shows just under 550,000 clones, approximately 80% of them seen only once. This sample also belongs to another study, concerning human thymus T cells.

The sample taken for sequencing was thymocytes. The source is a boy under two years old with a congenital heart defect.

The chain joins TRBV27 to TRBJ2-7, with TRBD1 as a possible D gene (6 bases). This CDR3 comprises 14 residues. V lost 2 bases and J 2 bases, leaving 10 bases between the germline ends. In germline, CDR1 is MNHEY, CDR2 SMNVEV (reference sequence). This chain's CDR3 is CASSLVAGAYEQYF. The CDR3 DNA reads as TGTGCCAGCAGTTTAGTGGCAGGGGCCTACGAGCAGTACTTC.

The V gene is TRBV11-2, the J gene TRBJ1-2; D possibly corresponds to TRBD1 (5 bases). The CDR3 spans 15 residues. Germline values: CDR1 SGHAT, CDR2 FQNNGV. V lost 1 base to trimming and J lost 5 bases, with 14 bases between them. DNA of the CDR3: TGTGCCAGCAGCTTAGGGGGCAGGGTTTATTATGGCTACACCTTC. This codes for CASSLGGRVYYGYTF.

This clone was seen a few times. The chain employs TRBV19 and TRBJ2-7; 9 nucleotides line up with TRBD2. The length of the CDR3 is 15 residues. The trim removed 6 bases at V and 2 bases at J, leaving 8 bases unmatched. In germline, CDR1 is LNHDA, CDR2 SQIVND (reference sequence). This CDR3 is CASRDGGRDTYEQYF. In DNA, the CDR3 is TGTGCCAGTAGGGATGGCGGGAGGGATACCTACGAGCAGTACTTC.